This T cell receptor (beta chain) was identified during a study of blood T cell repertoires in COVID-19. Across the whole study: Spain, Italy and the United States supplied samples that represented acute and convalescent COVID-19. Sample material is recorded as cDNA or gDNA derived from T cells, B-cell-depleted T cells, or PBMCs.

Per the original data handling: Scientists estimated how many nucleated cells there were by amplifying reference gene primers. Data came from immunoSEQ multiplex PCR; TCRdb stores just in-frame clones and leaves some out. V, J and clone size were drawn from that table, and D and trimming were deduced from the DNA. The sample yields about 250,000 clones, roughly four fifths seen once. The CDR3 length is 14 residues. The germline gives CDR1 SGHRS, CDR2 YFSETQ. V was clipped by 3 bases and J by 4 bases, with 13 bases between them. The specimen was peripheral blood. This clonotype was sampled from a man aged 50 or older with acute or convalescent COVID-19. The chain uses TRBV5-1 and TRBJ1-2, with D unresolved. The DNA of the CDR3 is TGCGCCAGCAGCTCCCCCGGGGTCGTCTATGGCTACACCTTC. This gives the protein CASSSPGVVYGYTF.